A single sample is the source of the 10 T cell receptor beta chains below, sequenced in a study of blood T cell repertoires in COVID-19 (dated by TCRdb to 2020 to 2021). To prepare the library, the immunoSEQ multiplex PCR assay was applied. What TCRdb holds here is the immuneACCESS table cut down to in-frame rearrangements. Part of the clones is not present; checked against another copy, under half of the missing clones reflect an unresolved V gene, and the others are unexplained. This sample lists about 160,000 clones; about 93% were detected once. Roughly 5% of the sample lies in the top ten. Sample: peripheral blood. Every receptor here comes from a woman between 45 and 65 years old with acute or convalescent COVID-19.

V usage is TRBV5-1 and J usage is TRBJ1-6, with a tentative D call TRBD1 (5 bases). Trimming shortened V by 3 bases and J by 5 bases, and 12 bases separated the two germline ends. This CDR3 is 15 amino acids long. Per the germline V gene, CDR1 is SGHRS and CDR2 is YFSETQ. The CDR3: CASSSGPGDNSPLHF. Written as DNA, the CDR3 is TGCGCCAGCAGCTCAGGCCCGGGGGATAATTCACCCCTCCACTTT.

This chain links TRBV4-1 with TRBJ2-7; 9 bases fit TRBD2. The CDR3 runs to 16 residues. Germline V gives CDR1 MGHRA, CDR2 YSYEKL. J lost 3 bases, V lost 0 bases, and 6 bases had no gene match. The CDR3 loop is CASSQDAGTSRYEQYF. The CDR3 nucleotides read TGCGCCAGCAGCCAAGATGCCGGGACTAGCCGCTACGAGCAGTACTTC.

The rearrangement uses TRBV6-5 and TRBJ2-1; 7 positions agree with TRBD1. CDR3 length equals 15 residues. With 6 bases clipped from V and 5 bases from J, the junction kept 10 bases outside the gene matches. CDR1 and CDR2 (germline): MNHEY, SVGAGI. The CDR3, as DNA: TGTGCCAGCAGCCCCGGGACAGTACTTCACAATGAGCAGTTCTTC. Its translation is CASSPGTVLHNEQFF.

V gene TRBV23-1 combines with J gene TRBJ1-2; D is unresolved. TRBV23-1 is filed as an ORF, its function uncertain. This CDR3 has 12 amino acids. V was cut by 8 bases and J by 6 bases, with 13 bases left in between. The CDR3 sequence: CASPRRAHGYTF. CDR3 nucleotides: TGCGCCAGCCCCCGTCGAGCGCATGGCTACACCTTC.

This clone was observed once. The rearrangement links TRBV4-1 to TRBJ2-2; TRBD1 is a possible D gene (6 bases). CDR1 is MGHRA, CDR2 YSYEKL, per germline. The germline V and J ends were trimmed by 3 bases and 4 bases, with 9 bases remaining between them. CDR3 length: 14 residues. The CDR3 nucleotides read TGCGCCAGCAGCCATACACAGGGCACCGGGGAGCTGTTTTTT. Its translation: CASSHTQGTGELFF.

This chain connects TRBV7-8 to TRBJ1-2; perhaps TRBD1 as D (5 bases). The CDR3 is made up of 15 amino acids. Between the trimmed V and J ends, which lost 0 bases and 6 bases, there was a span of 14 bases. Looked up from germline, CDR1 is SGHVS and CDR2 is FQNEAQ. The DNA for the CDR3 is TGTGCCAGCAGCTTAGCGGGGCCGGGTAGGAATGGCTACACCTTC. Protein: CASSLAGPGRNGYTF. The variable domain in full, completed from reference TRBV7-8 and TRBJ1-2, reads GAGVSQSPRYKVAKRGQDVALRCDPISGHVSLFWYQQALGQGPEFLTYFQNEAQLDKSGLPSDRFFAERPEGSVSTLKIQRTQQEDSAVYLCASSLAGPGRNGYTFGSGTRLTVV.

The chain joins TRBV15 to TRBJ2-3, with 8 bases identical to TRBD2. The CDR3 covers 16 residues. Losses at the gene ends were 1 base for V and 3 bases for J; bases not matched to a gene: 6. Germline CDR1 LNHNV, CDR2 YYDKDF (reference sequence). CDR3 DNA sequence: TGTGCCACCAGCAGAGCCCCCGGGGGGGATACAGATACGCAGTATTTT. It specifies CATSRAPGGDTDTQYF.

This rearrangement joins TRBV6-6 to TRBJ1-1; D not certain. The CDR3 has 14 amino acids. CDR1 and CDR2 from the germline V gene are MNHNY and SVGAGI (reference sequence). V dropped 7 bases and J dropped 0 bases, with 12 bases sitting between them. The chain's CDR3 is CASKYEALNTEAFF. In DNA form, the CDR3 reads TGTGCCAGCAAGTACGAGGCCTTGAACACTGAAGCTTTCTTT.

This clone appeared once. The gene calls are TRBV19 and TRBJ2-7, with D hard to call. This CDR3 region has 13 residues. Trimming pared 2 bases from V and 6 bases from J, leaving 11 bases between. Germline values: CDR1 LNHDA, CDR2 SQIVND (reference sequence). Here the CDR3 DNA reads TGTGCCAGTAGTATACAGGTTGAAGGCGAGCAGTACTTC. This sequence encodes CASSIQVEGEQYF.

This chain joins TRBV6-5 and TRBJ2-7; a possible D gene is TRBD2 (6 bases). The V gene's germline CDR1 is MNHEY and CDR2 SVGAGI. The ends were cut back, 6 bases at V and 2 bases at J, with 17 bases in the middle. This CDR3 is built from 15 residues. CDR3 residues: CASRLRDDLTYEQYF. The CDR3 nucleotides are TGTGCCAGCAGGCTGCGGGATGACTTAACCTACGAGCAGTACTTC.